These 10 T cell receptor beta chains were all obtained from the same sample, sequenced in a study of CD8 T cells in ankylosing spondylitis. Via MiXCR, TCRdb re-called the 5' RACE reads, giving one row per CDR3 protein. The sample has around 120,000 distinct CDR3 sequences, more than 20% seen once. The sample taken for sequencing was synovial fluid, either unsorted or a sorted T cell fraction (not recorded which). These receptors were collected from a male donor with ankylosing spondylitis.

This clonotype showed up just a few times. The genes are TRBV11-3 and TRBJ2-1, with 9 bases lining up with TRBD2. J gave up 5 bases and V 0 bases, and 2 bases lay outside the gene matches. The CDR3 covers 15 residues. Germline assignment: CDR1 SGHNT and CDR2 YENEEA. CDR3 sequence: CASSLDSGGHNEQFF. CDR3 DNA: TGTGCCAGCAGCTTAGATAGCGGGGGACACAATGAGCAGTTCTTC.

This clonotype was detected a few times. The gene calls are TRBV4-1 and TRBJ1-5; 10 bases agree with TRBD1. Germline loops: CDR1 MGHRA, CDR2 YSYEKL. The CDR3 consists of 16 residues. Trimming at V came to 0 bases and at J to 4 bases, leaving 3 bases not matched to a gene. The CDR3 here is CASSQDDRGRNQPQHF. CDR3 in DNA: TGCGCCAGCAGCCAAGATGACAGGGGGCGGAATCAGCCCCAGCATTTT.

The genes are TRBV12-3 or TRBV12-4 and TRBJ1-5; tentative D call: TRBD1 (5 bases). The CDR3 is 13 amino acids. V lost 1 base to trimming and J lost 5 bases, with 6 bases between them. This CDR3 reads CASSLVTDQPQHF. The CDR3 DNA sequence: TGTGCCAGCAGTTTAGTGACAGATCAGCCCCAGCATTTT.

J is TRBJ2-1 and V is TRBV20-1, with 10 bases that match TRBD2. The CDR3 loop spans 14 amino acids. Germline V gene lookup returns CDR1 DFQATT and CDR2 SNEGSKA (reference sequence). V gave up 2 bases and J gave up 8 bases; unmatched junction bases: 6. CDR3 loop: CSARLAGVLYEQFF. CDR3 DNA sequence: TGCAGTGCTAGACTAGCGGGAGTTCTCTATGAGCAGTTCTTC.

There are a few counts of this clonotype. The chain couples TRBV4-2 to TRBJ2-7, with D tentatively TRBD2 (6 bases). CDR3 length: 16 residues. Deletions cut 0 bases from V and 3 bases from J, with 15 bases between. Germline loops: CDR1 LGHNA, CDR2 YNFKEQ. This CDR3 is CASSQDITGTYYEQYV. For the CDR3, the DNA is TGTGCCAGCAGCCAAGATATAACCGGGACTTACTACGAGCAGTACGTC.

This clonotype was recorded a few times. The V call is TRBV5-1, the J call TRBJ2-7; 10 bases map to TRBD2. This CDR3 comprises 17 residues. In germline, CDR1 is SGHRS, CDR2 YFSETQ. The J segment lost 1 base and the V segment lost 0 bases, leaving 7 bases of the junction unmatched. CDR3 DNA: TGCGCCAGCAGCTTGGAGGTAGCGGGAGGTAGTTCCTACGAGCAGTACTTC. This sequence encodes CASSLEVAGGSSYEQYF.

This clonotype was detected only a few times. This rearrangement joins TRBV21-1 to TRBJ2-7. TRBV21-1 is reported as a pseudogene. CDR3 length: 8 amino acids. This CDR3 reads CASNEQYF. CDR3 in DNA: TGTGCCAGCAACGAGCAGTACTTC.

The gene calls are TRBV6-5 and TRBJ2-5; D tentatively reads TRBD1 or TRBD2 (6 bases each). V was clipped by 4 bases and J by 7 bases, with 13 bases between them. The CDR3 runs 13 residues. Germline CDR1 MNHEY, CDR2 SVGAGI. As DNA, the CDR3 is TGTGCCAGCAGTTCCAGGGGAGGTGGGACCCAGTACTTC. It yields the protein CASSSRGGGTQYF.

This clonotype was recorded a few times. The CDR3 region is CASSSGRTLAKNIQYF. CDR3 bases: TGTGCCAGCAGCTCCGGACGGACCCTAGCCAAAAACATTCAGTACTTC. The chain has TRBV5-8 and TRBJ2-4; D remains ambiguous. The length of the CDR3 is 16 residues. Per the germline V gene, CDR1 is SGHTS and CDR2 is YDEGEE. V shed 3 bases and J shed 0 bases, with 13 bases lying between them.

V is TRBV6-1 and J is TRBJ2-6, with D perhaps TRBD1 (6 bases). This CDR3 region has 15 residues. V lost 2 bases, J lost 4 bases, and 9 bases lay in between. The germline gives CDR1 MNHNS, CDR2 SASEGT. CDR3 in amino acids: CASSETGTGANVLTF. The DNA for the CDR3 is TGTGCCAGCAGTGAAACAGGGACCGGGGCCAACGTCCTGACTTTC.